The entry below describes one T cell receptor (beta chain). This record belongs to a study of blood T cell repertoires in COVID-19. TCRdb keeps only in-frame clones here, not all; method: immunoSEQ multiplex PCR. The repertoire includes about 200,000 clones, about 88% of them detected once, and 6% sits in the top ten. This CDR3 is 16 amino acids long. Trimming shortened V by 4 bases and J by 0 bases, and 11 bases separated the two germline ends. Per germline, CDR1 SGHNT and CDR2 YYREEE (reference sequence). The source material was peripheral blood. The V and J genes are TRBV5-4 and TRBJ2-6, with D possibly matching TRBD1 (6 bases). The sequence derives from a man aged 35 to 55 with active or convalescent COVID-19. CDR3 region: CASSGTQSSGANVLTF. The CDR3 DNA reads TGTGCCAGCAGCGGGACACAATCCTCTGGGGCCAACGTCCTGACTTTC.